The rows below give T cell receptor beta chains drawn from one sample of a study of T cell responses to AZD1222 COVID-19 vaccine. Generated by immunoSEQ multiplex PCR, the TCRdb table keeps only in-frame clones and is missing some. Here the sample spans around 180,000 clones, over 75% being singletons. The sample here was peripheral blood, taken on day 0 of AZD1222 vaccination. Every receptor here comes from an adult in good health. The CDR3 runs from the conserved cysteine through the conserved F or W. D genes are given only for firm matches. Not all rows give a size; the values are once, few, many and, for expanded clones, a class.

>TRBJ2-2|NA|TRBD1|TRBV7-7
TGTGCTAGCAGCTCGGGACAGGGCGGCACCGGGGAGCTGTTTTTT
CASSSGQGGTGELFF
>TRBJ1-5|NA|NA|TRBV10-3
TGTGCCATCAGTGAGATTGCCTGGGGACAGCCCCAGCATTTT
CAISEIAWGQPQHF
>TRBJ2-1|NA|NA|TRBV25-1
TGTGCCAGCAGTGAATCTAATGAGCAGTTCTTC
CASSESNEQFF
>TRBJ2-2|NA|NA|TRBV7-3
TGTGCCAGCAGCCCTACCGGGTCCGGGGAGCTGTTTTTT
CASSPTGSGELFF
>TRBJ2-7|NA|NA|TRBV28
TGTGCCAGCAGTCCCAATATAGGGACCTCCTACGAGCAGTACTTC
CASSPNIGTSYEQYF
>TRBJ1-5|NA|TRBD1|TRBV30
TGTGCCTGGAGTCTGGGGACAGGGATTGAGCCCCAGCATTTT
CAWSLGTGIEPQHF
>TRBJ2-6|NA|NA|TRBV4-2
TGTGCCAGCAGCCAAGAGCCGGGCACTGGGGCCAACGTCCTGACTTTC
CASSQEPGTGANVLTF
>TRBJ2-3|NA|NA|TRBV11-1
TGTGCCAGCAGCCCAAAGGACTCCTCGGATACGCAGTATTTT
CASSPKDSSDTQYF
>TRBJ2-7|NA|NA|TRBV6-5
TGTGCCAGCAGCTACGCGCCAGCAGGTCACGAGCAGTACTTC
CASSYAPAGHEQYF
>TRBJ2-1|NA|NA|TRBV5-5
TGTGCCAGCAGCTTGTTGGCAACGAACAATGAGCAGTTCTTC
CASSLLATNNEQFF
>TRBJ1-5|NA|NA|TRBV5-6
TGTGCCAGCAGCTGGACCGGTACGGGGGCCCATAGCAATCAGCCCCAGCATTTT
CASSWTGTGAHSNQPQHF
>TRBJ1-6|NA|NA|TRBV5-5
TGTGCCAGCAGCTCGACATCCAGCTCCTATAATTCACCCCTCCACTTT
CASSSTSSSYNSPLHF
>TRBJ2-1|once|TRBD1|TRBV9
TGTGCCAGCAGCGGGCGACAGGGGATAGGGAATGAGCAGTTCTTC
CASSGRQGIGNEQFF
>TRBJ2-7|NA|NA|TRBV4-1
TGCGCCAGCAGCCAGGTCTTGGGAGGCTACGAGCAGTACTTC
CASSQVLGGYEQYF
>TRBJ2-5|NA|TRBD2|TRBV6-5
TGTGCCAGCTCGTCGGGGGGGCTACAAGAGACCCAGTACTTC
CASSSGGLQETQYF
>TRBJ2-1|NA|NA|TRBV5-1
TGCGCCAGCAGCCCTGGAGGGACTAATGAGCAGTTCTTC
CASSPGGTNEQFF
>TRBJ1-6|NA|TRBD1|TRBV6-1
TGTGCCAGCAGTGAAGGTAGGGGACAGGGGGATTCACCCCTCCACTTT
CASSEGRGQGDSPLHF
>TRBJ1-3|NA|TRBD1|TRBV19
TGTGCCAGTGGAGGACAGGCCGAAGGGACTGGAAACACCATATATTTT
CASGGQAEGTGNTIYF
>TRBJ1-1|NA|TRBD1|TRBV13
TGTGCCAGCAGCCCCACGGGACAGATGAACACTGAAGTTTTCTTT
CASSPTGQMNTEVFF
>TRBJ1-6|NA|TRBD1|TRBV27
TGTGCCAGCAGTCTACAGGGGAATTCACCCCTCCACTTT
CASSLQGNSPLHF
>TRBJ1-1|NA|NA|TRBV11-2
TGTGCCAGCAGCTTACAAGGGGCAACTCAGAACACTGAAGCTTTCTTT
CASSLQGATQNTEAFF
>TRBJ1-1|NA|NA|TRBV27
TGTGCCAGCAGTTTATCGCCGGGAGGCACTGAAGCTTTCTTT
CASSLSPGGTEAFF
>TRBJ1-6|NA|TRBD1|TRBV5-5
TGTGCCAGCAGCCGTACGCTTGGACAGGGAAATTCACCCCTCCACTTT
CASSRTLGQGNSPLHF
>TRBJ2-6|NA|NA|TRBV10-2
TGCGCCAGCAGTGAGACCGGGACAGGGGCCAACGTCCTGACTTTC
CASSETGTGANVLTF
>TRBJ1-1|once|NA|TRBV4-2
TGTGCCAGCAGCCCACTACAGGGTAAGAAAATGAACACTGAAGCTTTCTTT
CASSPLQGKKMNTEAFF
>TRBJ2-2|NA|NA|TRBV19
TGTGCCGCCGCAGGGGGGGCGAACACCGGGGAGCTGTTTTTT
CAAAGGANTGELFF
>TRBJ2-7|NA|TRBD1|TRBV4-3
TGCGCCAGCAGCCAAGTCGTCAGGGGGTATGAGCAGTACTTC
CASSQVVRGYEQYF
>TRBJ1-2|NA|NA|TRBV12-3/TRBV12-4
TGTGCCAGCAGCCCGCTACTTATCGATGGCTACACCTTC
CASSPLLIDGYTF
>TRBJ1-6|NA|NA|TRBV19
TGTGCCAGTAGTATGGGGTTCGCGAGGGAAGAGGGTTGGTCACCCCTCCACTTT
CASSMGFAREEGWSPLHF
>TRBJ2-7|NA|NA|TRBV18
TGTGCCAGCTCACCATACGGGGGCGGGGTGTCCTACGAGCAGTACTTC
CASSPYGGGVSYEQYF
>TRBJ1-5|few|NA|TRBV19
TGTGCCAGTAAACCCTGGTCAAGTTATAGCAATCAGCCCCAGCATTTT
CASKPWSSYSNQPQHF
>TRBJ2-1|NA|TRBD2|TRBV11-2
TGTGCCAGCAGCCCCCAGGTAGCGGGGGGGACCGGCCACAATGAGCAGTTCTTC
CASSPQVAGGTGHNEQFF
>TRBJ1-2|NA|NA|TRBV29-1
TGCAGCGTTGAGGTAGACTCGCACTATGGCTACACCTTC
CSVEVDSHYGYTF
>TRBJ1-2|NA|NA|TRBV7-9
TGTGCCAGCAGCTTCGGAGAAAACTATGGCTACACCTTC
CASSFGENYGYTF
>TRBJ1-2|NA|TRBD1|TRBV5-4
TGTGCCAGCAGCTTCCGACAGGGTAATGGCTACACCTTC
CASSFRQGNGYTF
>TRBJ2-3|NA|NA|TRBV19
TGTGCCAGTAGTATCCGGGATCCCGGCACAGATACGCAGTATTTT
CASSIRDPGTDTQYF
>TRBJ2-1|NA|TRBD1|TRBV28
TGTGCCAGCAGTTTATACGGTTTAGGGCAGGGGGCCAATGAGCAGTTCTTC
CASSLYGLGQGANEQFF
>TRBJ2-7|NA|NA|TRBV9
TGTGCCAGCAGCGTAACGGTGGGGGAGTACGAGCAGTACTTC
CASSVTVGEYEQYF
>TRBJ1-4|NA|NA|TRBV2
TGTGCCAGCAGTGAAAGGGTTAATGAAAAACTGTTTTTT
CASSERVNEKLFF
>TRBJ2-1|NA|NA|TRBV11-3
TGTGCCAGCAGCTTGACAGCGTACAATGAGCAGTTCTTC
CASSLTAYNEQFF
>TRBJ1-2|NA|NA|TRBV5-7
TGTGCCAGCAGCTTGTCTAATGGGAGGGAAATCTATGCCTACACCTTC
CASSLSNGREIYAYTF